This entry lists 29 T cell receptor delta chains sequenced from one sample in a study of Vδ1+ human thymocytes. Study observations and caveats: Thymic TRG and TRD repertoires appeared highly polyclonal.

Their target antigens are unknown. The template was reverse-transcribed extracted RNA. Pooled V-gene forward primers with one constant-region reverse primer generated the CDR3 amplicons by multiplex PCR. TCRdb reprocessed the multiplex PCR reads through CATT. The data show about 75,000 delta-chain clones, around 34% seen once. Sequencing was performed on Vdelta1+ gamma-delta thymocytes from the thymus. Subset here: FACS-sorted CD3+ TCRalphabeta- TCRVdelta1+ TCRVdelta2- thymocytes. Source of these receptors: a boy less than two years old who had congenital heart surgery.

The chain has TRDV1 and TRDJ1, with TRDD3 matching over 8 bases. Germline V CDR1 and CDR2: TSWWSYY, QGS. The CDR3 has 22 residues. After removal of 0 bases from V and 0 bases from J, the junction contained 21 bases not matched to a gene. The CDR3 reads CALGELSPKAGLGGTYTDKLIF. The CDR3 nucleotides are TGTGCTCTTGGGGAACTTAGCCCTAAGGCGGGACTGGGGGGCACGTACACCGATAAACTCATCTTT.

V and J are TRDV3 and TRDJ1, with 11 bases lining up with TRDD3. V gave up 2 bases and J gave up 7 bases; unmatched junction bases: 21. This CDR3 is 18 amino acids long. Germline lookup yields CDR1 TVYSNPD and CDR2 GDNSRS (reference sequence). CDR3 residues: CAFPLEFLLLGDTGKLIF. For the CDR3, the DNA is TGTGCCTTTCCGCTCGAATTCCTACTATTGGGGGATACGGGTAAACTCATCTTT.

With regard to this clone: This sample also contains other DNA sequences that code for the same CDR3. This sequence joins TRDV1 and TRDJ1; unclear D gene. In germline, CDR1 is TSWWSYY, CDR2 QGS. V was shortened by 0 bases and J by 4 bases, with 15 bases between the two germline ends. This CDR3 contains 16 residues. CDR3 region: CALGELFSFRGDKLIF. The CDR3, as DNA: TGTGCTCTTGGGGAACTATTCTCCTTTCGGGGCGATAAACTCATCTTT.

J is TRDJ1 and V is TRDV1, with 9 bases lining up with TRDD3. The CDR3 is 18 amino acids. The germline CDR1 and CDR2 sequences are TSWWSYY and QGS. Trimming cost V 1 base and J 9 bases; bases outside gene matches: 18. This CDR3 reads CALGEHPLKSYWGSELIF. CDR3 coding DNA: TGTGCTCTTGGGGAACACCCCTTGAAGAGCTACTGGGGGAGCGAACTCATCTTT.

This clone was seen once. The sample holds other DNA sequences that translate to the same CDR3. The rearrangement joins TRDV1 to TRDJ1; TRDD2 is a possible D gene (5 bases). The CDR3 is made up of 16 amino acids. V was pared by 2 bases and J by 0 bases, with 13 bases between. Germline lookup yields CDR1 TSWWSYY and CDR2 QGS. In nucleotides, the CDR3 is TGTGCTCTTGGGGAAGAGGGTCCTAGGTACACCGATAAACTCATCTTT. Amino acid sequence: CALGEEGPRYTDKLIF.

The chain joins TRDV1 to TRDJ1, with TRDD3 as a possible D gene (6 bases). This CDR3 has 18 amino acids. V lost 6 bases to trimming and J lost 5 bases, with 28 bases between them. Germline V gene data show CDR1 as TSWWSYY and CDR2 as QGS. CDR3 region: CALGQGGLGTTRRDKLIF. For the CDR3, the DNA is TGTGCTCTTGGACAAGGGGGGCTGGGGACAACCCGTCGGGATAAACTCATCTTT.

This rearrangement joins TRDV1 to TRDJ1; no firm D call. V shed 4 bases and J shed 7 bases, with 7 bases lying between them. Germline CDR1 reads TSWWSYY; CDR2 reads QGS. CDR3 length: 11 amino acids. This CDR3 reads CALGAFSKLIF. In DNA, the CDR3 is TGTGCTCTTGGGGCCTTTAGTAAACTCATCTTT.

The chain couples TRDV1 to TRDJ1; D not resolved. This CDR3 contains 24 residues. The ends were cut back, 4 bases at V and 3 bases at J, with 42 bases in the middle. Germline CDR1 reads TSWWSYY; CDR2 reads QGS. CDR3: CALGGSSSTHRPGRIPGVPDKLIF. As DNA, the CDR3 is TGTGCTCTTGGGGGTTCATCGTCTACCCATCGACCGGGACGAATTCCCGGGGTCCCCGATAAACTCATCTTT.

This clone was seen only a few times. The rearrangement joins TRDV1 to TRDJ1, with 12 bases aligning to TRDD3. Germline CDR1 is TSWWSYY and CDR2 is QGS. The J segment lost 4 bases and the V segment lost 4 bases, leaving 13 bases of the junction unmatched. The CDR3 extends over 18 amino acids. CDR3 protein: CALGVSSYWGIQGDKLIF. DNA of the CDR3: TGTGCTCTTGGGGTCTCTTCCTACTGGGGGATACAAGGCGATAAACTCATCTTT.

There are a few counts of this clone. V gene TRDV2 combines with J gene TRDJ1; no reliable D call. CDR3 length: 17 residues. Trimming stripped 1 base from V and 0 bases from J, with 17 bases between. Germline lookup yields CDR1 GEAIGNYY and CDR2 EKD. The CDR3 DNA follows: TGTGCCTGTGACACAAGCAAGGAAACCCCGTACACCGATAAACTCATCTTT. Encoded protein: CACDTSKETPYTDKLIF.

This chain joins TRDV1 and TRDJ1; the D gene is possibly TRDD3 (5 bases). CDR3 size: 18 residues. Germline V CDR1 and CDR2: TSWWSYY, QGS. V was clipped by 3 bases and J by 1 base, with 21 bases between them. CDR3 loop: CALGDVTGETLGTDKLIF. In DNA, the CDR3 is TGTGCTCTTGGGGACGTCACAGGGGAGACGTTAGGCACCGATAAACTCATCTTT.

The V call is TRDV1, the J call TRDJ1; maybe TRDD3 (5 bases). CDR1 and CDR2 from the germline V gene are TSWWSYY and QGS. CDR3 length: 22 amino acids. Trimming took 1 base from V and 0 from J, leaving 30 bases between them. CDR3 in amino acids: CALGEHLPRYALLGVYTDKLIF. The CDR3 DNA reads TGTGCTCTTGGGGAACACTTACCCCGCTACGCGTTACTTGGGGTATACACCGATAAACTCATCTTT.

There are a few counts of this clone. This chain joins TRDV1 and TRDJ2, with TRDD3 identical over 7 bases. Trimming removed 3 bases from V and 0 bases from J; junction bases left unmatched: 22. This CDR3 contains 22 residues. Germline-derived CDR1 and CDR2 are TSWWSYY and QGS. CDR3 in amino acids: CALGDPPPPTGGSPALTAQLFF. The CDR3 DNA is TGTGCTCTTGGGGATCCGCCCCCCCCGACGGGGGGATCTCCGGCTTTGACAGCACAACTCTTCTTT.

The rearrangement uses TRDV1 and TRDJ1, with TRDD3 matching 10 bases. The CDR3 sequence is 23 residues long. V gave up 0 bases and J gave up 2 bases; unmatched junction bases: 24. Germline V gene sequence: CDR1 TSWWSYY, CDR2 QGS. DNA for the CDR3: TGTGCTCTTGGGGAACTGAAAGGTTCCTACAATACTGGGGGATTTTGGGCGACCGATAAACTCATCTTT. It is translated as CALGELKGSYNTGGFWATDKLIF.

The chain links TRDV1 to TRDJ1; 13 nucleotides agree with TRDD3. With V trimmed by 1 base and J by 0 bases, 11 bases remained unmatched. This CDR3 region has 20 residues. Germline CDR1 reads TSWWSYY; CDR2 reads QGS. The CDR3 reads CALGERPHWGIRSYTDKLIF. Written as DNA, the CDR3 is TGTGCTCTTGGGGAACGTCCCCACTGGGGGATACGCTCGTACACCGATAAACTCATCTTT.

This clone was seen just once. V gene TRDV1 combines with J gene TRDJ1; D call uncertain. The CDR3 covers 21 residues. The V and J ends lost 1 base and 0 bases respectively, with 27 bases between them. Germline values: CDR1 TSWWSYY, CDR2 QGS. CDR3 DNA: TGTGCTCTTGGGGAACGTCTATCCCAAAGGCAGCGGCAACGGTACACCGATAAACTCATCTTT. Translation: CALGERLSQRQRQRYTDKLIF.

As regards this clone: Sequence at one end of the junction differs from germline and may be a read error. V is TRDV1 and J is TRDJ1; 10 nucleotides agree with TRDD3. The CDR3 is 21 residues long. CDR1 and CDR2 from the germline V gene are TSWWSYY and QGS. This chain's CDR3 is CALGERPSRLVGGYPTYKLIF. The CDR3 DNA reads as TGTGCTCTTGGGGAAAGGCCTTCCCGTCTCGTTGGGGGATACCCCACCTATAAACTCATCTTT.

The chain is built from TRDV1 and TRDJ1; 8 nucleotides line up with TRDD3. This CDR3 is built from 23 residues. The ends lost 5 bases at V and 0 bases at J; junction bases unmatched: 29. CDR1 and CDR2 from the germline V gene are TSWWSYY and QGS. CDR3 DNA: TGTGCTCTTGGGAGTTGTTCCGTGTACTGGGGGCTTGAAATCACTTTAAACACCGATAAACTCATCTTT. Residues: CALGSCSVYWGLEITLNTDKLIF.

Only a few counts were recorded for this clone. This rearrangement joins TRDV3 to TRDJ1; D remains unclear. V lost 4 bases, J lost 9 bases, and 18 bases lay in between. The CDR3 runs to 12 residues. The germline CDR1 and CDR2 sequences are TVYSNPD and GDNSRS (reference sequence). The CDR3 coding sequence is TGTGCCTCACCACAGGGCTACTCCGAACTCATCTTT. It is translated as CASPQGYSELIF.

This clone occurred a few times. V is TRDV1 and J is TRDJ1; 10 positions match TRDD3. The CDR3 runs 19 residues. V lost 0 bases to trimming and J lost 0 bases; unmatched junction nucleotides: 10. CDR1 is TSWWSYY, CDR2 QGS, per germline. In DNA, the CDR3 is TGTGCTCTTGGGGAACTAGCCTTTCCACTGGGGGATTACACCGATAAACTCATCTTT. This encodes CALGELAFPLGDYTDKLIF.

This clone has more than one count but fewer than ten. V usage is TRDV1 and J usage is TRDJ1; the D is unclear. Trimming left V 0 bases short and J 0 bases short, with 5 bases between. Germline V gene data show CDR1 as TSWWSYY and CDR2 as QGS. The CDR3 is 14 amino acids. This CDR3 reads CALGELSYTDKLIF. CDR3 coding DNA: TGTGCTCTTGGGGAACTCTCCTACACCGATAAACTCATCTTT.

This chain joins TRDV1 and TRDJ1; 9 nucleotides agree with TRDD3. CDR3 length equals 19 residues. Unmatched junction bases numbered 13, after V lost 2 bases and J lost 0 bases. Per germline, CDR1 TSWWSYY and CDR2 QGS. In nucleotides, the CDR3 is TGTGCTCTTGGGGAATTCTTATACTGGGGGACAGGCTACACCGATAAACTCATCTTT. This sequence encodes CALGEFLYWGTGYTDKLIF.

This clone was picked up many times. The V call is TRDV2, the J call TRDJ1; TRDD3 is a possible D gene (6 bases). Germline loops: CDR1 GEAIGNYY, CDR2 EKD. CDR3 length equals 18 residues. Trimming cost V 0 bases and J 10 bases, with 29 bases left between them. The CDR3 reads CACDTNFFSSGLNGGLIF. The CDR3, as DNA: TGTGCCTGTGACACCAACTTCTTCTCGTCTGGCCTGAATGGGGGACTCATCTTT.

As concerns this clone: The sample carries other DNA sequences with the same CDR3. This chain connects TRDV1 to TRDJ1; 10 bases align to TRDD3. Unmatched junction bases numbered 26, after V lost 1 base and J lost 0 bases. Looked up from germline, CDR1 is TSWWSYY and CDR2 is QGS. The CDR3 has 24 amino acids. The CDR3 is CALGEPFYGRVLGDSMEYTDKLIF. In DNA form, the CDR3 reads TGTGCTCTTGGGGAACCCTTCTACGGGAGAGTACTGGGGGATTCTATGGAGTACACCGATAAACTCATCTTT.

This clone was detected only a few times. The chain carries TRDV1 and TRDJ1; TRDD3 agrees at 13 bases. This CDR3 comprises 20 residues. After removal of 1 base from V and 1 base from J, the junction contained 12 bases not matched to a gene. Germline loops: CDR1 TSWWSYY, CDR2 QGS. The CDR3 sequence is CALGEPRRRLGDTGTDKLIF. CDR3 DNA sequence: TGTGCTCTTGGGGAACCCCGCCGTAGACTGGGGGATACGGGCACCGATAAACTCATCTTT.

This clone showed up just once. The rearrangement joins TRDV1 to TRDJ1, with TRDD3 matching over 7 bases. The CDR3 covers 19 residues. CDR1 is TSWWSYY and CDR2 is QGS in the germline V gene. Trimming cost V 3 bases and J 0 bases; bases outside gene matches: 16. The CDR3 sequence is CALGDPRTSDWGHTDKLIF. CDR3 coding DNA: TGTGCTCTTGGGGACCCGAGAACATCGGACTGGGGACACACCGATAAACTCATCTTT.

The rearrangement uses TRDV1 and TRDJ1; 13 positions match TRDD3. The CDR3 extends over 24 amino acids. The germline gives CDR1 TSWWSYY, CDR2 QGS. V shed 5 bases and J 0 bases; nucleotides not matched to a gene: 27. CDR3 in DNA: TGTGCTCTTGGGAAGGCCCCATACTGGGGGATACGCCTACCCCGATGGGTGTACACCGATAAACTCATCTTT. Its translation is CALGKAPYWGIRLPRWVYTDKLIF.

The chain combines TRDV1 with TRDJ1, with 13 positions matching TRDD3. The CDR3 spans 25 residues. Germline values: CDR1 TSWWSYY, CDR2 QGS. The V gene end was trimmed by 3 bases and the J gene end by 0 bases; junction bases not matched to a gene: 28. The DNA for the CDR3 is TGTGCTCTTGGGGACCACCAACCTTCCTACCACGGTTACTGGGGGATACGCGTTTACACCGATAAACTCATCTTT. It encodes CALGDHQPSYHGYWGIRVYTDKLIF.

This clone was counted between two and nine times. The chain couples TRDV1 to TRDJ1, with a possible D match to TRDD3 (5 bases). The germline V gene has CDR1 TSWWSYY and CDR2 QGS. The CDR3 is 17 residues long. Trimming removed 3 bases at V and 7 bases at J, with 24 bases between. This CDR3 reads CALGDIGEIRGRSKLIF. In DNA form, the CDR3 reads TGTGCTCTTGGGGATATAGGGGAGATAAGGGGTCGTTCTAAACTCATCTTT.